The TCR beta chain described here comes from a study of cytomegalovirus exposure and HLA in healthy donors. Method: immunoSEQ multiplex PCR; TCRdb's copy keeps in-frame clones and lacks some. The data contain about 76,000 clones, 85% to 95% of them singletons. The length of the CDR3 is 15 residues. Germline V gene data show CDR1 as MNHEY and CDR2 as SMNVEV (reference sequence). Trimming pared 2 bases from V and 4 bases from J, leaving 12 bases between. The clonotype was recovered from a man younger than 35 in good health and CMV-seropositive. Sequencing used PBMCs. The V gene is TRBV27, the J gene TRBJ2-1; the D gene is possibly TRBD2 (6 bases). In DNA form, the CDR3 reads TGTGCCAGCAGTTTAGTGGCGGGATTGTACAATGAGCAGTTCTTC. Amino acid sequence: CASSLVAGLYNEQFF.